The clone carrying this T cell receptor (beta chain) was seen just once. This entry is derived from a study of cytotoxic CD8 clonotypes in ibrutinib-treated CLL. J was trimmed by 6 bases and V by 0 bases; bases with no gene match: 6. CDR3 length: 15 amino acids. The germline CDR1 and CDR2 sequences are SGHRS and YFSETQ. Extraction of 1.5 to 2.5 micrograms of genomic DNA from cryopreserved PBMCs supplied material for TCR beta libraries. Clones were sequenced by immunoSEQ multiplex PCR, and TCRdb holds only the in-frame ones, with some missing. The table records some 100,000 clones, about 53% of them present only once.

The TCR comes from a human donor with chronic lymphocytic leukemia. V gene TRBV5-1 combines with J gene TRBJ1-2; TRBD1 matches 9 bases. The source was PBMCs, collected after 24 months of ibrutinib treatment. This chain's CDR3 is CASSLVQGAHDGYTF. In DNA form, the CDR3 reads TGCGCCAGCAGCTTGGTACAGGGGGCTCACGATGGCTACACCTTC.